These 2 T cell receptor beta chains were all obtained from the same sample, sequenced in a study of blood T cell repertoires in COVID-19. Some clones are missing from TCRdb's copy, which holds only in-frame ones; the method was immunoSEQ multiplex PCR. Of about 89,000 clones listed, 80% were seen once; the top ten hold over 15%. The sequenced material came from peripheral blood. The receptors were gathered from a woman of 80 years or more with acute or convalescent COVID-19.

The V call is TRBV19, the J call TRBJ2-3, with TRBD2 identical over 14 bases. The CDR3 loop spans 14 amino acids. Germline V CDR1 and CDR2: LNHDA, SQIVND (reference sequence). J gave up 6 bases and V 9 bases, and 5 bases lay outside the gene matches. The CDR3 DNA reads TGTGCCAGCGGACTAGCGGGGGGACGGGATACGCAGTATTTT. Residues: CASGLAGGRDTQYF.

CDR3 bases: TGTGCCAGCAGTCGTTACCGGCTAGCGGGGAACCAAGGGAGGTCAGATACGCAGTATTTT. It codes for CASSRYRLAGNQGRSDTQYF. The chain links TRBV2 to TRBJ2-3; 9 positions agree with TRBD2. J was trimmed by 4 bases and V by 5 bases; bases with no gene match: 22. Germline values: CDR1 SNHLY, CDR2 FYNNEI. This CDR3 spans 20 amino acids. The full variable domain, rest sourced from reference TRBV2 and TRBJ2-3, is EPEVTQTPSHQVTQMGQEVILRCVPISNHLYFYWYRQILGQKVEFLVSFYNNEISEKSEIFDDQFSVERPDGSNFTLKIRSTKLEDSAMYFCASSRYRLAGNQGRSDTQYFGPGTRLTVL.